This T cell receptor (beta chain) was retrieved from a study of cytomegalovirus exposure and HLA in healthy donors (dated by TCRdb to the late 2010s). As for the study more broadly: An earlier analysis of a few hundred of the donors reported approximately 300 Gb of sequence data and 90 million to 120 million unique TCR beta sequences obtained from around 170 million T cells. An early release that covered approximately 600 HLA-typed donors contained approximately 300 gigabases of sequencing data and tens of millions of unique TCR sequences. Of the 300 to 500 genotyped donors, approximately 81% were placed in the genetic ancestry cluster associated with self-reported Caucasian donors. The study aimed to test whether cataloging public T cell receptors could reveal signatures of past pathogen exposure. The T cell repertoires of roughly 660 subjects were profiled by immunosequencing and related to cytomegalovirus serostatus. A separate validation cohort of approximately 130 different subjects was used in addition to the approximately 700-subject first cohort. To predict cytomegalovirus infection status, the study brought together high-throughput TCR immunosequencing, statistical association of individual TCRs with disease status, and machine learning. To study patterns of TCR occurrence, a later analysis re-analyzed previously published TCR beta repertoires from around 700 donors and added high-resolution HLA genotyping. The later analysis used no new phenotypic data to find candidate immune exposures, relying instead on TCR beta sequences and their occurrence across donors. An earlier analysis of approximately 640 of the donors applied high-throughput TCR beta sequencing to assess whether each TCR beta V gene segment acted as functional or pseudogenic. Alongside the repertoire data, information on donor age, sex, ethnicity and CMV serostatus was compiled. A later genetic analysis took genome-wide SNP genotypes for about 55% of the 666 donors and used that subset as a discovery cohort. All discovery cohort repertoires had been generated on a single sequencing platform. Both class I and class II loci were covered by HLA typing, at four-digit resolution. Typing coverage differed by locus: A, B, C, DRB1 and DQB1 were typed in about 629-630 donors, DQA1 in about 560, DPA1 in around 580, and DPB1 in just under 490. About five DR-DQ haplotypes were treated as single units for association and clustering because of strong linkage in the cohort. Across approximately 400 genotyped donors of the cohort, an average of roughly 250,000 unique TCR beta nucleotide sequences per donor were sequenced, and approximately 17% of those sequences were non-productive.

Study-level results and caveats: In a later analysis, several top co-occurrence clusters were reported to appear linked to parvovirus B19, influenza, CMV and Epstein-Barr virus. In vitro tests confirmed that three of the cytomegalovirus-associated TCR beta chains recognize cytomegalovirus antigens. CMV serostatus was the only immune exposure information available for the cohort. While some public TCRs were present in many individuals, most TCR sequences turned up only very rarely across donors. An association between a missense DCLRE1C variant and V-gene and J-gene trimming of TCR beta chains was found in a later genetic analysis and replicated in an independent cohort. The 87-base-pair reads could not distinguish some IMGT-functional V segments, including TRBV6-2 and TRBV6-3, so those segments were excluded. According to a later analysis, TCR association rates differed among HLA loci, with DRB1 alleles showing the most associated TCRs and HLA-C alleles showing the fewest. Correlated functional status among segregating V segments might reflect linkage disequilibrium, but an unknown experimental factor could not be ruled out. In an earlier analysis of some 500 of the donors, most TCR beta V segments appeared in productive rearrangements about 87% or about 30% of the time, broadly matching IMGT annotations. In a later analysis, HLA-associated TCR beta chains showed more clonal expansion and lower generation probabilities than non-associated chains that were equally common. In a later genetic analysis, fewer N-insertions in productive TCRs were reported among donors in an Asian-associated ancestry cluster than the roughly 640-donor mean. In this cohort, only TCR beta chains were sequenced, and detectable features were limited by the absence of alpha or paired-chain data. The study gave a list of 150 to 200 TCR beta chains associated with cytomegalovirus. The presence/absence analyses assumed that sequencing depth was roughly uniform across donors, and that assumption may not be true. About 17 rarely observed V segments, including chromosome 9 orphons, were excluded from the earlier analysis of just under 600 of the donors because counts were too low. A cluster of highly shared sequence variants was judged likely to represent a technical artifact of the sequencing pipeline. In a later analysis, most CMV-associated TCR beta chains were found to appear HLA-restricted, with HLA associations seemingly driven largely by CMV exposure. The authors suggested that the approach could potentially be extended to other disease states and immunological phenotypes. A further reported finding was that TCR beta sequences accurately predicted the HLA-A and HLA-B alleles for most subjects in the first cohort. Assigning TCR associations to individual alleles was difficult when HLA alleles, especially DR and DQ, strongly co-occurred. The classifier was reported to diagnose cytomegalovirus status with high specificity and sensitivity in both the original and validation cohorts. A later analysis associated approximately 17,000 TCR beta sequences with specific HLA alleles at a false discovery rate of 0.05. Because HLA typing was missing for some donors at each locus, association tests included only the typed subset.

The germline V gene encodes CDR1 SGHTS and CDR2 YDEGEE. From the cysteine through the phenylalanine, the CDR3 covers 13 amino acids. The entry retains the CDR3 DNA only, 39 bases that are in frame from base 1. V loses 7 bases, J loses 5 bases, and the germline ends lie 15 bases apart. In total, approximately 610 healthy bone marrow donors made up the cohort. Cohort members were all nominally healthy when sampled, although unrecorded immune exposures were likely present. The donor tested CMV seropositive, placing the donor among the 290 or so seropositive members of the cohort. Every donor gave a peripheral blood sample, and the peripheral blood mononuclear cells from that sample were used for TCR beta sequencing. Genomic DNA extraction from the blood cell samples was performed with the Qiagen DNeasy Blood Extraction Kit. This clone was seen a single time. Its antigen remains undetermined. No base quality values were provided; no much bigger clone lies one nucleotide off.

Libraries were built with the immunoSEQ multiplex PCR assay. A mixture of 60 forward primers for TCR Vbeta segments and 13 reverse primers for TCR Jbeta segments was used in the multiplex PCR. The CDR3 region of rearranged TCR beta genes was amplified from genomic DNA with a multiplex PCR assay. The Illumina HiSeq System was used to sequence the amplified TCR beta libraries as 87-base-pair reads. The study's own analysis went as follows. A later analysis counted approximately 84 million unique TCR beta chains across the roughly 700 repertoires, and around 9.9 million of these chains were shared by at least two donors. To remove PCR and sequencing errors, raw reads were error-corrected and collapsed into unique sequences using a nearest-neighbor algorithm that merged closely related sequences. V, D and J gene segments were assigned by aligning CDR3 sequences to IMGT reference sequences. Each retained sequence needed at least a six-nucleotide match to both a V gene segment and a J gene segment. A rearrangement was called productive if the CDR3 had no stop codons and remained in frame with V and J, and every other rearrangement was called non-productive. CDR3 was defined by IMGT convention, running from the second conserved V-encoded cysteine to the conserved J-encoded phenylalanine. The earlier analysis of 550 to 650 of the donors excluded any sequence lacking an unambiguous match to a single V gene segment. In an earlier analysis of 587 of the donors, V segments were called functional above 56.7% productive rearrangements and were called segregating when the between-donor standard deviation exceeded 5%. A statistical classification framework was built for diagnosing cytomegalovirus status from the catalog of TCR beta chain sequences. V and J gene assignment, in a later analysis, came from comparing TCR nucleotide sequences with IMGT/GENE-DB human TR gene sequences. The TCRdist pipeline was used in a later analysis to assign CDR3 sequences and most-parsimonious VDJ recombination scenarios. In a later analysis, each TCR beta chain was defined by its CDR3 amino acid sequence together with its V-gene family, and reads without a unique V-gene family were excluded. As a way to deal with suspected cross-contamination and a sequencing artifact, a later analysis dropped under 600 nucleotide sequences that were highly shared and had low generation probability. For each public chain, a later analysis derived a clonal expansion index from normalized ranks of inferred template counts within each repertoire. In a later analysis, generation probabilities were computed with a VDJ recombination model fitted to out-of-frame rearrangements, and the resulting probabilities were checked against IGoR. Hypergeometric tests were used in a later analysis to score TCR-TCR, TCR-HLA and TCR-CMV co-occurrence, with a repertoire-size bias correction applied to the TCR pairs. To estimate false discovery rates, a later analysis permuted the HLA or CMV assignments 20 times. In a later analysis, co-occurring TCRs were grouped with DBSCAN, and TCRdist sequence similarity was added when clustering was performed within HLA-allele-positive subsets. Repertoires with fewer than 30,000 or more than 120,000 public chains, plus five repertoires with anomalous nucleotide sharing, were excluded from co-occurrence clustering. The immuneACCESS repertoire file appears here via TCRdb, limited to in-frame rearrangements. These files lack a portion of the clones; in checked studies, under half of the deficit traces to unresolved V genes, and the cause of the others is not known. Clone size and V and J calls were adopted from that table, with D and trimming inferred from the DNA. This sample is represented by 200,000 or so clones; just under 80% of them were singletons. The ten largest clonotypes hold about 6% of the sample.

This sequence was found in a woman aged 25 to 45 in good health and CMV-seropositive. The sequenced sample was PBMCs. The chain is assembled from TRBV5-8 and TRBJ2-5; TRBD2 is a weak D gene call, 5 bases matching. The nucleotides read TGTGCCAGCCGCCCGGGGTACTCGGAGACCCAGTACTTC. It specifies CASRPGYSETQYF.